This TCR beta chain was obtained from a study of blood T cell repertoires in COVID-19. Overall study context: Samples came from the United States, Italy and Spain, spanning acute and convalescent COVID-19. T cells, B-cell-depleted T cells, or PBMCs supplied cDNA or gDNA.

Authors' data handling: For nucleated cells, counts were estimated from reference gene primer amplification. TCRdb's copy holds only in-frame clones and misses some; the assay was immunoSEQ multiplex PCR. V and J calls and clone size come straight from that table; D and trimming were deduced from the DNA. This table has about 110,000 clones, about 79% appearing once. The CDR3 consists of 13 residues. The V end was cut by 5 bases, the J end by 1 base, with 7 bases between. The TCR comes from an elderly woman with active or convalescent COVID-19. The specimen was peripheral blood. This chain links TRBV12-3 or TRBV12-4 with TRBJ2-3; no reliable D call. CDR3 coding DNA: TGTGCCAGCAGTCCTTTCCGCACAGATACGCAGTATTTT. Translated, it gives CASSPFRTDTQYF.